Presented here are 30 T cell receptor beta chains from one specimen sequenced in a study of blood T cell repertoires in COVID-19. Method: immunoSEQ multiplex PCR; TCRdb's copy keeps in-frame clones and lacks some. The sample comprises 400,000 or so clones, 90% of which are singletons, and 0.6% rests with the top ten. Sequencing input: PBMCs or T cells enriched from blood (not recorded which). These receptors were collected from a man younger than 35 who had recovered from COVID-19.

V gene TRBV14 combines with J gene TRBJ1-1, with 7 bases matching TRBD1. This CDR3 has 14 amino acids. The V segment lost 4 bases and the J segment 1 base; nucleotides outside the gene matches: 3. The germline gives CDR1 SGHDN, CDR2 FVKESK. CDR3 bases: TGTGCCAGCAGCCTACGGACAGGGAACACTGAAGCTTTCTTT. It codes for CASSLRTGNTEAFF.

The J gene is TRBJ2-3, the V gene TRBV7-9; tentative D call: TRBD2 (6 bases). V lost 3 bases to trimming and J lost 0 bases, with 13 bases between them. This CDR3 has 16 residues. The germline V gene has CDR1 SEHNR and CDR2 FQNEAQ (reference sequence). This CDR3 is CASSFGGEHSTDTQYF. CDR3 sequence (DNA): TGTGCCAGCAGCTTTGGAGGGGAACACAGCACAGATACGCAGTATTTT.

This chain joins TRBV11-2 and TRBJ1-4; D is unclear. This CDR3 is 16 amino acids long. The V end lost 5 bases, the J end lost 10 bases, and 23 bases lay between the germline ends. Looked up from germline, CDR1 is SGHAT and CDR2 is FQNNGV. The CDR3 DNA follows: TGTGCCAGCAGCAATACGCGTGTGGGAGACTGGGGAAAACTGTTTTTT. It codes for CASSNTRVGDWGKLFF. Variable domain in full (rest from reference TRBV11-2 and TRBJ1-4): EAGVAQSPRYKIIEKRQSVAFWCNPISGHATLYWYQQILGQGPKLLIQFQNNGVVDDSQLPKDRFSAERLKGVDSTLKIQPAKLEDSAVYLCASSNTRVGDWGKLFFGSGTQLSVL.

V and J are TRBV10-2 and TRBJ2-7, with D tentatively TRBD1 (6 bases). This CDR3 comprises 16 residues. The germline V and J ends were trimmed by 6 bases and 2 bases, with 20 bases remaining between them. Germline CDR1 WSHSY, CDR2 SAAADI. The CDR3, as DNA: TGCGCCAGCAGGGGAAAACCTAGAGGGGGTACCTACGAGCAGTACTTC. This codes for CASRGKPRGGTYEQYF.

The V gene is TRBV2, the J gene TRBJ1-2, with TRBD1 matching 7 bases. V shed 6 bases and J 4 bases; nucleotides not matched to a gene: 8. Germline assignment: CDR1 SNHLY and CDR2 FYNNEI. CDR3 size: 14 residues. Written as DNA, the CDR3 is TGTGCCAGCAGAACCGGGACAGCCATCTATGGCTACACCTTC. Its translation: CASRTGTAIYGYTF.

The CDR3 sequence: CASSSTGPNSGNTIYF. In nucleotides, the CDR3 is TGCGCCAGCAGCTCGACAGGGCCAAACTCTGGAAACACCATATATTTT. The chain employs TRBV5-1 and TRBJ1-3; 7 positions agree with TRBD1. Germline lookup yields CDR1 SGHRS and CDR2 YFSETQ. This CDR3 spans 16 amino acids. The trim removed 3 bases at V and 0 bases at J, leaving 6 bases unmatched.

Here the CDR3 reads CAISLGQGAGQPQHF. The CDR3 bases are TGTGCCATCAGTCTAGGACAGGGGGCGGGACAGCCCCAGCATTTT. This chain uses TRBV10-3 with TRBJ1-5; 11 bases are shared with TRBD1. The CDR3 has 15 residues. The germline gives CDR1 ENHRY, CDR2 SYGVKD. Losses at the gene ends were 5 bases for V and 7 bases for J; bases not matched to a gene: 7.

J is TRBJ1-1 and V is TRBV11-2, with D possibly matching TRBD1 (6 bases). V dropped 1 base and J dropped 2 bases, with 11 bases sitting between them. The germline V gene encodes CDR1 SGHAT and CDR2 FQNNGV. The CDR3 covers 15 residues. The CDR3 sequence: CASSLGGRGNTEAFF. Written as DNA, the CDR3 is TGTGCCAGCAGCTTAGGGGGCAGGGGAAACACTGAAGCTTTCTTT.

The count of this clone is one. This chain connects TRBV28 to TRBJ1-2; D ambiguous. The CDR3 contains 14 residues. Trimming stripped 5 bases from V and 2 bases from J, with 12 bases between. CDR1 and CDR2 (germline): MDHEN, SYDVKM. The CDR3 protein is CASSRGGGNYGYTF. Here the CDR3 DNA reads TGTGCCAGCAGTCGCGGAGGAGGCAACTATGGCTACACCTTC.

The rearrangement uses TRBV5-4 and TRBJ2-7; a possible D gene is TRBD1 (8 bases). The germline gives CDR1 SGHNT, CDR2 YYREEE (reference sequence). Trimming pared 3 bases from V and 5 bases from J, leaving 15 bases between. The CDR3 sequence is 14 residues long. CDR3 DNA: TGTGCCAGCAGCTCAGGACAGGGAGGGGACGAGCAGTACTTC. This codes for CASSSGQGGDEQYF. Together with reference TRBV5-4 and TRBJ2-7, the CDR3 gives the full variable domain: ETGVTQSPTHLIKTRGQQVTLRCSSQSGHNTVSWYQQALGQGPQFIFQYYREEENGRGNFPPRFSGLQFPNYSSELNVNALELDDSALYLCASSSGQGGDEQYFGPGTRLTVT.

The chain recombines TRBV7-9 with TRBJ2-7; 14 nucleotides match TRBD2. Germline lookup yields CDR1 SEHNR and CDR2 FQNEAQ (reference sequence). This CDR3 is 16 amino acids long. With V trimmed by 0 bases and J by 5 bases, 3 bases remained unmatched. The CDR3 DNA follows: TGTGCCAGCAGCTTAGCGCGACTAGCGGGAGGGGACGAGCAGTACTTC. It codes for CASSLARLAGGDEQYF.

The chain joins TRBV27 to TRBJ1-2, with TRBD1 matching 9 bases. With V trimmed by 6 bases and J by 6 bases, 5 bases remained unmatched. The CDR3 is made up of 13 amino acids. Looked up from germline, CDR1 is MNHEY and CDR2 is SMNVEV (reference sequence). CDR3 residues: CASRTGTGNGYTF. The CDR3 DNA is TGTGCCAGCAGAACCGGGACAGGGAATGGCTACACCTTC.

The rearrangement uses TRBV14 and TRBJ1-6; no reliable D call. Germline V gene lookup returns CDR1 SGHDN and CDR2 FVKESK. V gave up 0 bases and J gave up 1 base, with 22 bases separating them. The CDR3 loop spans 21 amino acids. The CDR3 reads CASSQDFGGRDLRSYNSPLHF. DNA for the CDR3: TGTGCCAGCAGCCAAGATTTCGGAGGACGAGACCTAAGATCCTATAATTCACCCCTCCACTTT.

This chain links TRBV30 with TRBJ2-2; 10 bases match TRBD2. Germline CDR1 GTSNPN, CDR2 SVGIG (reference sequence). The CDR3 contains 16 residues. With 2 bases clipped from V and 6 bases from J, the junction kept 9 bases outside the gene matches. The CDR3 loop reads CAWSRVAGGRPGELFF. CDR3 nucleotides: TGTGCCTGGAGTAGGGTAGCGGGAGGTCGTCCCGGGGAGCTGTTTTTT.

The CDR3 DNA reads as TGCGCCAGCAGCAGCACTAGCGCCAGATCATACAATGAGCAGTTCTTC. As protein: CASSSTSARSYNEQFF. The V gene is TRBV5-1, the J gene TRBJ2-1, with 7 bases fitting TRBD2. This CDR3 is built from 16 residues. Germline CDR1 is SGHRS and CDR2 is YFSETQ. J lost 4 bases, V lost 4 bases, and 11 bases had no gene match.

A few counts support this clone. The chain is built from TRBV5-1 and TRBJ2-1; perhaps TRBD2 as D (5 bases). In germline, CDR1 is SGHRS, CDR2 YFSETQ. The CDR3 loop spans 17 amino acids. V was clipped by 3 bases and J by 0 bases, with 16 bases between them. CDR3 in DNA: TGCGCCAGCAGCTACTCCATGGACTTCAGCTCCTACAATGAGCAGTTCTTC. Its translation: CASSYSMDFSSYNEQFF.

V is TRBV28 and J is TRBJ1-5, with 8 bases fitting TRBD1. V lost 1 base and J lost 4; bases outside the gene matches: 6. Germline V gene data show CDR1 as MDHEN and CDR2 as SYDVKM. The CDR3 has 16 amino acids. The CDR3 reads CASSLLLTGENQPQHF. In nucleotides, the CDR3 is TGTGCCAGCAGTTTATTACTGACAGGGGAGAATCAGCCCCAGCATTTT. Using reference TRBV28 and TRBJ1-5 for the parts outside the CDR3, the full variable domain is DVKVTQSSRYLVKRTGEKVFLECVQDMDHENMFWYRQDPGLGLRLIYFSYDVKMKEKGDIPEGYSVSREKKERFSLILESASTNQTSMYLCASSLLLTGENQPQHFGDGTRLSIL.

The chain is built from TRBV5-1 and TRBJ1-2, with D perhaps TRBD1 (6 bases). Germline-derived CDR1 and CDR2 are SGHRS and YFSETQ. This CDR3 region has 15 residues. V was trimmed by 3 bases and J by 0 bases, leaving 12 bases between them. The CDR3 is CASSSGQGANYGYTF. In DNA, the CDR3 is TGCGCCAGCAGCTCGGGACAAGGAGCTAACTATGGCTACACCTTC.

This chain connects TRBV7-8 to TRBJ2-7; 10 bases fit TRBD2. This CDR3 has 17 amino acids. Germline CDR1 is SGHVS and CDR2 is FQNEAQ. Losses at the gene ends were 2 bases for V and 3 bases for J; bases not matched to a gene: 10. CDR3 bases: TGTGCCAGCAGCTTAACTAGCGGGACCTCCCCCCTCTACGAGCAGTACTTC. Translation gives CASSLTSGTSPLYEQYF.

The rearrangement uses TRBV5-1 and TRBJ2-2, with D maybe TRBD2 (6 bases). Germline values: CDR1 SGHRS, CDR2 YFSETQ. This CDR3 is built from 16 residues. Trimming stripped 4 bases from V and 0 bases from J, with 13 bases between. Here the CDR3 DNA reads TGCGCCAGCAGCCCGAATGGCGGGGCGAACACCGGGGAGCTGTTTTTT. This sequence encodes CASSPNGGANTGELFF.

The rearrangement links TRBV3-1 (or the pseudogene TRBV3-2) to TRBJ1-5; no definite D call. V shed 0 bases and J shed 6 bases, with 6 bases lying between them. The length of the CDR3 is 13 residues. From germline, CDR1 is LGHDT and CDR2 YNNKEL (reference sequence). The CDR3 loop is CASSQDPRQPQHF. In DNA form, the CDR3 reads TGTGCCAGCAGCCAAGATCCCCGTCAGCCCCAGCATTTT.

The CDR3 sequence is CASSTRVGKLFF. CDR3 sequence (DNA): TGTGCCAGCAGTACACGGGTCGGAAAACTGTTTTTT. This chain uses TRBV28 with TRBJ1-4; no definite D call. CDR3 length equals 12 residues. V was clipped by 5 bases and J by 10 bases, with 11 bases between them. The germline gives CDR1 MDHEN, CDR2 SYDVKM.

The CDR3 here is CASSGGQTNEQFF. CDR3 nucleotide sequence: TGTGCCAGCAGCGGGGGACAGACAAATGAGCAGTTCTTC. The chain recombines TRBV5-4 with TRBJ2-1, with 7 bases lining up with TRBD1. Germline lookup yields CDR1 SGHNT and CDR2 YYREEE (reference sequence). The CDR3 runs to 13 residues. The ends lost 4 bases at V and 7 bases at J; junction bases unmatched: 5. Supplemented by reference TRBV5-4 and TRBJ2-1, the full variable domain reads ETGVTQSPTHLIKTRGQQVTLRCSSQSGHNTVSWYQQALGQGPQFIFQYYREEENGRGNFPPRFSGLQFPNYSSELNVNALELDDSALYLCASSGGQTNEQFFGPGTRLTVL.

The CDR3 loop is CAWSPDRALTDTQYF. The DNA for the CDR3 is TGTGCCTGGAGTCCCGACAGGGCCCTCACAGATACGCAGTATTTT. The chain couples TRBV30 to TRBJ2-3, with 7 bases matching TRBD1. The V gene end was trimmed by 2 bases and the J gene end by 2 bases; junction bases not matched to a gene: 7. The CDR3 extends over 15 amino acids. Germline lookup yields CDR1 GTSNPN and CDR2 SVGIG (reference sequence).

The chain couples TRBV11-3 to TRBJ1-1; 12 positions agree with TRBD1. Germline V gives CDR1 SGHNT, CDR2 YENEEA. The CDR3 runs to 15 residues. V lost 5 bases, J lost 7 bases, and 8 bases stayed unmatched. The CDR3 loop is CASSPPGTGGLEAFF. The CDR3 DNA sequence: TGTGCCAGCAGCCCCCCCGGGACAGGGGGCCTTGAAGCTTTCTTT.

This clone was seen more than once but under ten times. The V gene is TRBV7-2, the J gene TRBJ2-1; no reliable D call. CDR1 is SGHTA and CDR2 is FQGNSA in the germline V gene. This CDR3 has 13 residues. Deletions cut 2 bases from V and 5 bases from J, with 7 bases between. CDR3 loop: CASSLRSDNEQFF. DNA of the CDR3: TGTGCCAGCAGCTTAAGATCGGACAATGAGCAGTTCTTC.

This clone came up once. The chain employs TRBV18 and TRBJ2-2; 7 bases match TRBD1. The V segment lost 5 bases and the J segment 2 bases; nucleotides outside the gene matches: 8. CDR1 is KGHSH and CDR2 is LQKENI in the germline V gene. This CDR3 contains 16 residues. DNA of the CDR3: TGTGCCAGCTCAAGAGGGGGCCGTTCCAACACCGGGGAGCTGTTTTTT. Translated: CASSRGGRSNTGELFF.

This sequence joins TRBV24-1 and TRBJ1-5, with D possibly TRBD1 on 6 matching bases. The CDR3 is 13 residues long. V was shortened by 3 bases and J by 6 bases, with 8 bases between the two germline ends. CDR1 is KGHDR, CDR2 SFDVKD, per germline. CDR3 DNA: TGTGCCACCAGTGATGCAGGGGTTCAGCCCCAGCATTTT. Translation: CATSDAGVQPQHF.

This clone has a handful of counts. The chain joins TRBV5-1 to TRBJ2-1, with TRBD1 matching over 7 bases. Germline V gene sequence: CDR1 SGHRS, CDR2 YFSETQ. Trimming took 4 bases from V and 0 from J; bases not matched to a gene: 7. CDR3 length: 16 amino acids. Written as DNA, the CDR3 is TGCGCCAGCAGCCCGGGGACAGCCAGCTCCTACAATGAGCAGTTCTTC. Encoded protein: CASSPGTASSYNEQFF.

The V call is TRBV2, the J call TRBJ1-6, with D possibly matching TRBD1 (6 bases). Germline loops: CDR1 SNHLY, CDR2 FYNNEI. V lost 8 bases, J lost 6 bases, and 11 bases lay in between. The CDR3 is 13 residues long. The CDR3 protein is CASGGGPNSPLHF. The DNA of the CDR3 is TGTGCCAGCGGCGGGGGGCCTAATTCACCCCTCCACTTT.